These 30 T cell receptor beta chains share one sample of origin, sequenced in a study of blood T cell repertoires in COVID-19. TCRdb's copy holds only in-frame clones and misses some; the assay was immunoSEQ multiplex PCR. The sample carries 300,000 to 450,000 clones, about four fifths recorded once. The sequenced sample was peripheral blood. The receptors here all came from a human donor with acute or convalescent COVID-19. The donor label of this sample is uncertain.

This chain links TRBV7-2 with TRBJ1-3; no clear D gene. Germline V lookup: CDR1 SGHTA, CDR2 FQGNSA. The CDR3 consists of 15 residues. The V and J ends lost 5 bases and 0 bases respectively, with 11 bases between them. CDR3: CASSLDGSSGNTIYF. The CDR3 DNA reads as TGTGCCAGCAGCCTGGATGGGAGCTCTGGAAACACCATATATTTT.

The chain links TRBV18 to TRBJ2-3; D call uncertain. This CDR3 has 14 amino acids. CDR1 and CDR2 from the germline V gene are KGHSH and LQKENI. V shed 4 bases and J shed 4 bases, with 12 bases lying between them. CDR3 in amino acids: CASSQQKSADTQYF. The DNA of the CDR3 is TGTGCCAGCTCACAACAAAAGAGCGCAGATACGCAGTATTTT.

This sequence joins TRBV5-1 and TRBJ1-2; 8 nucleotides agree with TRBD1. CDR1 is SGHRS, CDR2 YFSETQ, per germline. The CDR3 loop spans 15 amino acids. V lost 3 bases, J lost 5 bases, and 9 bases stayed unmatched. CDR3 in amino acids: CASSSTGGAPYGYTF. Here the CDR3 DNA reads TGCGCCAGCAGCTCTACAGGGGGGGCCCCTTATGGCTACACCTTC.

The chain is built from TRBV5-1 and TRBJ1-6; a possible D gene is TRBD1 (5 bases). Germline V gene data show CDR1 as SGHRS and CDR2 as YFSETQ. Trimming left V 4 bases short and J 3 bases short, with 11 bases between. The CDR3 has 15 amino acids. The CDR3 coding sequence is TGCGCCAGCAGCCCCAGGGTCGACTATAATTCACCCCTCCACTTT. This gives the protein CASSPRVDYNSPLHF.

This rearrangement joins TRBV6-6 to TRBJ1-5, with 8 bases fitting TRBD1. The germline V gene has CDR1 MNHNY and CDR2 SVGAGI (reference sequence). This CDR3 is built from 16 residues. V was pared by 1 base and J by 1 base, with 3 bases of the junction left unmatched. CDR3 amino acids: CASSYLQGGSNQPQHF. The CDR3 DNA is TGTGCCAGCAGTTACTTACAGGGGGGAAGCAATCAGCCCCAGCATTTT.

CDR3 sequence (DNA): TGCGCCAGCAGCTTGACAGCCTCGGGATTCAATGAGCAGTTCTTC. It is translated as CASSLTASGFNEQFF. This chain connects TRBV5-1 to TRBJ2-1; TRBD2 is a possible D gene (5 bases). The germline CDR1 and CDR2 sequences are SGHRS and YFSETQ. V was clipped by 1 base and J by 6 bases, with 14 bases between them. The CDR3 runs to 15 residues.

Note on this clone: At one end, the junction sequence differs from germline, possibly due to a read error. The V gene is TRBV11-2, the J gene TRBJ1-2; possibly TRBD1 for D (5 bases). The germline V gene encodes CDR1 SGHAT and CDR2 FQNNGV. This CDR3 spans 11 amino acids. The CDR3 DNA sequence: TGTGCCAGCGGCCGCAGGGATGGGTACACCTTC. This gives the protein CASGRRDGYTF.

On this clone: The DNA is left out, because the CDR3 cannot be placed on it with certainty; the CDR3 is given as TCRdb lists it. The same CDR3 also results from other DNA sequences found in this sample. The chain joins TRBV3-1 (or the pseudogene TRBV3-2) to TRBJ1-1; the table gives TRBD1 as D, unverified against the DNA. The CDR3 region is 12 residues in length, termini included. Germline-derived CDR1 and CDR2 are LGHDT and YNNKEL (reference sequence). CDR3 in amino acids: CASSQVGTGAFF.

CDR3 sequence (DNA): TGTGCCTTCAGCGGGACGGGCTACGAGCAGTACTTC. It yields the protein CAFSGTGYEQYF. This chain links TRBV30 with TRBJ2-7; 7 bases match TRBD2. The CDR3 is made up of 12 amino acids. V trimming: 7 bases; J trimming: 3 bases; junction bases outside the gene matches: 6. Germline V gives CDR1 GTSNPN, CDR2 SVGIG (reference sequence).

This clone came up a few times. The genes are TRBV30 and TRBJ2-5, with a tentative D call TRBD1 (6 bases). There are 13 residues in the CDR3. Germline loops: CDR1 GTSNPN, CDR2 SVGIG (reference sequence). V shed 8 bases and J shed 0 bases, with 13 bases lying between them. CDR3: CAGGAENQETQYF. In DNA form, the CDR3 reads TGTGCCGGGGGCGCTGAGAACCAAGAGACCCAGTACTTC.

J is TRBJ2-7 and V is TRBV5-6; 8 bases map to TRBD2. Germline trimming cut 0 bases from V and 5 bases from J; bases unmatched to any gene: 10. This CDR3 contains 16 residues. The germline CDR1 and CDR2 sequences are SGHDT and YYEEEE. CDR3 in amino acids: CASSLVVRLAFNEQYF. The DNA for the CDR3 is TGTGCCAGCAGCTTGGTGGTTCGACTAGCGTTCAACGAGCAGTACTTC.

The chain joins TRBV30 to TRBJ1-2; tentative D call: TRBD1 (5 bases). Germline loops: CDR1 GTSNPN, CDR2 SVGIG (reference sequence). The CDR3 consists of 13 residues. The germline V and J ends were trimmed by 3 bases and 7 bases, with 15 bases remaining between them. CDR3 DNA sequence: TGTGCCTGGAGGGGGCAGGGAGGTGGTGGCTACACCTTC. This codes for CAWRGQGGGGYTF.

The genes are TRBV2 and TRBJ2-7; 12 bases are shared with TRBD1. This CDR3 spans 15 amino acids. Germline trimming cut 4 bases from V and 7 bases from J; bases unmatched to any gene: 8. Germline V lookup: CDR1 SNHLY, CDR2 FYNNEI. The CDR3: CASSAFGTGGGEQYF. CDR3 DNA sequence: TGTGCCAGCAGTGCCTTCGGGACAGGGGGCGGAGAGCAGTACTTC.

The chain uses TRBV15 and TRBJ1-3, with 9 bases fitting TRBD1. The CDR3 is 15 amino acids. Germline assignment: CDR1 LNHNV and CDR2 YYDKDF (reference sequence). V was clipped by 5 bases and J by 2 bases; unmatched bases: 4. CDR3 sequence reads: CATSAGQGAGNTIYF. The CDR3 nucleotides read TGTGCCACCAGCGCGGGACAGGGAGCTGGAAACACCATATATTTT.

The chain couples TRBV12-5 to TRBJ1-5; possibly TRBD1 for D (6 bases). V lost 8 bases and J lost 5, with 10 bases in between. Germline assignment: CDR1 LGHNT and CDR2 FRNRAP. The CDR3 extends over 12 amino acids. The CDR3 DNA follows: TGTGCTAGTCTGAAGGGGGATCAGCCCCAGCATTTT. Protein sequence: CASLKGDQPQHF.

V gene TRBV6-5 combines with J gene TRBJ1-5, with TRBD1 identical over 7 bases. This CDR3 has 13 amino acids. The V and J ends lost 9 bases and 4 bases, in that order; junction bases with no gene match: 6. CDR1 MNHEY and CDR2 SVGAGI come from the germline V gene. The CDR3 nucleotides read TGTGCCAGTCGAAGGGACAGAAATCAGCCCCAGCATTTT. The encoded protein is CASRRDRNQPQHF.

J is TRBJ2-5 and V is TRBV19; tentative D call: TRBD1 (6 bases). CDR1 and CDR2 (germline): LNHDA, SQIVND (reference sequence). Trimming left V 6 bases short and J 5 bases short, with 19 bases between. The CDR3 has 15 residues. The CDR3 DNA is TGTGCCAGTAGCACAGACAGGATAAATGGGGAGACCCAGTACTTC. Protein: CASSTDRINGETQYF.

This clone was found once. The V call is TRBV15, the J call TRBJ2-3, with unresolved D. Trimming stripped 3 bases from V and 5 bases from J, with 12 bases between. From germline, CDR1 is LNHNV and CDR2 YYDKDF (reference sequence). The CDR3 runs to 14 residues. The CDR3 bases are TGTGCCACCAGCAGTTATCCGACGGGAGATACGCAGTATTTT. Protein sequence: CATSSYPTGDTQYF.

This chain joins TRBV18 and TRBJ1-2; D may be TRBD1 (6 bases). Germline CDR1 reads KGHSH; CDR2 reads LQKENI. The V end was cut by 1 base, the J end by 3 bases, with 9 bases between. CDR3 length: 14 amino acids. The CDR3 here is CASSPQGGHYGYTF. The CDR3 DNA follows: TGTGCCAGCTCACCACAGGGGGGGCACTATGGCTACACCTTC.

The table lists this clone with a few counts. The J gene is TRBJ1-2, the V gene TRBV5-4, with D possibly TRBD1 on 5 matching bases. Germline-derived CDR1 and CDR2 are SGHNT and YYREEE (reference sequence). This CDR3 region has 14 residues. V was pared by 5 bases and J by 7 bases, with 18 bases between. The DNA of the CDR3 is TGTGCCAGCAGGGCCAGGGTTTCGTCGAGTGGCTACACCTTC. It codes for CASRARVSSSGYTF. Full variable domain (outside the CDR3, taken from reference TRBV5-4 and TRBJ1-2): ETGVTQSPTHLIKTRGQQVTLRCSSQSGHNTVSWYQQALGQGPQFIFQYYREEENGRGNFPPRFSGLQFPNYSSELNVNALELDDSALYLCASRARVSSSGYTFGSGTRLTVV.

This chain connects TRBV3-1 (or the pseudogene TRBV3-2) to TRBJ2-7, with 11 bases matching TRBD1. V was clipped by 1 base and J by 4 bases; unmatched bases: 6. The V gene's germline CDR1 is LGHDT and CDR2 YNNKEL (reference sequence). This CDR3 has 16 amino acids. CDR3 residues: CASSQAGTGGRYEQYF. The DNA of the CDR3 is TGTGCCAGCAGCCAAGCAGGGACAGGGGGTAGGTACGAGCAGTACTTC.

The J gene is TRBJ1-1, the V gene TRBV6-5, with D hard to call. V lost 5 bases and J 2 bases, leaving 9 bases between the germline ends. CDR3 size: 13 residues. From germline, CDR1 is MNHEY and CDR2 SVGAGI. The CDR3 DNA reads TGTGCCAGCAGTCAACACCTTAACACTGAAGCTTTCTTT. Translation gives CASSQHLNTEAFF.

A few counts support this clone. The V gene is TRBV6-5, the J gene TRBJ1-6; D unclear. The ends were cut back, 7 bases at V and 9 bases at J, with 13 bases in the middle. The germline gives CDR1 MNHEY, CDR2 SVGAGI. This CDR3 spans 13 amino acids. The CDR3 here is CASIKFGSSPLHF. The CDR3 DNA sequence: TGTGCCAGCATCAAGTTTGGTAGTTCACCCCTCCACTTT.

This chain uses TRBV6-4 with TRBJ1-1; TRBD1 matches 8 bases. Germline V lookup: CDR1 MRHNA, CDR2 SNTAGT. J was trimmed by 3 bases and V by 5 bases; bases with no gene match: 2. This CDR3 has 13 amino acids. CDR3 bases: TGTGCCAGCAGTTTGGACAGGGACACTGAAGCTTTCTTT. Translating it yields CASSLDRDTEAFF.

The chain couples TRBV10-2 to TRBJ1-2; D call uncertain. The germline V gene encodes CDR1 WSHSY and CDR2 SAAADI. V was trimmed by 3 bases and J by 6 bases, leaving 14 bases between them. The CDR3 loop spans 14 amino acids. CDR3 nucleotide sequence: TGCGCCAGCAGTGACAGAGGGAAGGGAGATGGCTACACCTTC. It specifies CASSDRGKGDGYTF.

This sequence joins TRBV7-8 and TRBJ1-2; perhaps TRBD1 as D (5 bases). From germline, CDR1 is SGHVS and CDR2 FQNEAQ. The CDR3 extends over 13 amino acids. V lost 1 base, J lost 8 bases, and 11 bases lay in between. The CDR3 bases are TGTGCCAGCAGCTTAGACGGGGGTTACGGCTACACCTTC. This codes for CASSLDGGYGYTF.

The V and J genes are TRBV5-1 and TRBJ2-1; 14 nucleotides agree with TRBD2. CDR3 length: 19 amino acids. CDR1 SGHRS and CDR2 YFSETQ come from the germline V gene. J was trimmed by 2 bases and V by 0 bases; bases with no gene match: 7. Written as DNA, the CDR3 is TGCGCCAGCAGCTTGGGGACTAGCGGGGGGACCATCGCCTACAATGAGCAGTTCTTC. This encodes CASSLGTSGGTIAYNEQFF.

The rearrangement links TRBV7-2 to TRBJ2-2; TRBD1 might be the D (5 bases). The CDR3 covers 16 residues. With 6 bases removed from V and 4 bases from J, the gap between germline ends came to 18 bases. Per the germline V gene, CDR1 is SGHTA and CDR2 is FQGNSA. The CDR3 DNA sequence: TGTGCCAGCAGTAAAGGGCAGGGCAGGTTCACCGGGGAGCTGTTTTTT. This sequence encodes CASSKGQGRFTGELFF.

This sequence joins TRBV5-1 and TRBJ1-1; tentatively, D is TRBD1 (5 bases). With 4 bases removed from V and 4 bases from J, the gap between germline ends came to 14 bases. The CDR3 is 14 residues long. Germline V gene data show CDR1 as SGHRS and CDR2 as YFSETQ. The CDR3 spells CASSPYDGGTEAFF. The DNA of the CDR3 is TGCGCCAGCAGCCCGTACGACGGGGGCACTGAAGCTTTCTTT.

This clone was observed a handful of times. Written as DNA, the CDR3 is TGTGCCAGCAGCCTTGGACAGGGCAGGAGGTATAGCAATCAGCCCCAGCATTTT. Translated: CASSLGQGRRYSNQPQHF. The gene calls are TRBV5-8 and TRBJ1-5, with 8 bases identical to TRBD1. The V gene end was trimmed by 4 bases and the J gene end by 0 bases; junction bases not matched to a gene: 12. CDR3 length: 18 amino acids. Germline-derived CDR1 and CDR2 are SGHTS and YDEGEE.